This T cell receptor (beta chain) was documented in a study of T cells after yellow fever vaccination. About this clonotype itself: Its antigen is not known.

Overall study results and limits: Abundant bulk-population clonotypes could contaminate the FACS-sorted repertoires. Detected again after the booster were most primary-vaccination clones, at about 96% CD4 and approximately 85% CD8.

MiXCR was run by TCRdb on the 5' RACE reads, yielding one entry per CDR3 protein. The sample shows roughly 300,000 distinct CDR3 sequences, about 6.6% of them seen only once. The sample in question was PBMCs, obtained roughly 46 days after the first yellow fever vaccination. The receptor comes from a man between 18 and 29 years old who received the YFV17D yellow fever vaccine.

The CDR3 protein is CASSQGWLAGEDTQYF. CDR3 nucleotide sequence: TGCGCCAGCAGCCAAGGTTGGCTAGCGGGGGAGGATACGCAGTATTTT. The chain combines TRBV4-3 with TRBJ2-3; TRBD2 matches 10 bases. CDR1 is LGHNA and CDR2 is YSLEER in the germline V gene. The CDR3 length is 16 residues. V shed 1 base and J 6 bases; nucleotides not matched to a gene: 7.